This T cell receptor beta chain is drawn from a study of identical twins. Study findings and constraints: Twin-shared out-of-frame alpha sequences showed excess low generation probability. Recombination models fit unrelated individuals' TCR alpha sharing but underestimated twins'.

Germline V gene data show CDR1 as MNHEY and CDR2 as SVGAGI. Trimming removed 0 bases from V and 2 bases from J, with 13 bases in between. The CDR3 spans 16 residues. This clonotype was counted many times. Antigen specificity is unknown. TCRdb re-derived calls from the 5' RACE reads in MiXCR, one entry per CDR3 protein. The profile shows a few hundred thousand distinct CDR3 sequences, more than 8% of them singletons. These records were also assigned to another study, of yellow fever vaccine responses in identical twins. That study adds: In identical twins, vaccine T cell responses appeared partly shared and partly individual.

The sequencing input was CD8+ T cells sorted from blood. This clonotype was sampled from a woman between 18 and 29 years old in good health. The J gene is TRBJ2-5, the V gene TRBV6-5; D is perhaps TRBD1 (6 bases). CDR3 sequence (DNA): TGTGCCAGCAGTTACTCGATCTCAGGGGAACAAGAGACCCAGTACTTC. It specifies CASSYSISGEQETQYF.